The TCR beta chain under discussion was sequenced for a study of cytomegalovirus exposure and HLA in healthy donors (TCRdb year 2017). Some background on the complete study: According to an earlier analysis of around 600 of the donors, roughly 180 million T cells yielded some 120 million unique TCR beta sequences and approximately 300 Gb of sequence data. An early release that covered some 640 HLA-typed donors contained about 300 gigabases of sequencing data and tens of millions of unique TCR sequences. Of the roughly 410 genotyped donors, over 80% were placed in the genetic ancestry cluster associated with self-reported Caucasian donors. The aim of the study was to test whether cataloging public T cell receptors could identify signatures of past pathogen exposure. The study used immunosequencing to profile the T cell repertoires of some 600 subjects and linked those repertoires to cytomegalovirus serostatus. A separate validation cohort of approximately 120 different subjects was used in addition to the 666-subject first cohort. The study combined high-throughput TCR immunosequencing, statistical association of individual TCRs with disease status, and machine learning to predict cytomegalovirus infection status. To study patterns of TCR occurrence, a later analysis re-analyzed previously published TCR beta repertoires from 666 donors and added high-resolution HLA genotyping. Rather than using new phenotypic data, the later analysis identified candidate immune exposures from TCR beta sequences and from how often those sequences occurred across donors. To decide whether each TCR beta V gene segment behaved as functional or pseudogenic, an earlier analysis of nearly 600 of the donors relied on high-throughput TCR beta sequencing. Donor age, sex, ethnicity and CMV serostatus were collected together with the repertoire data. A later genetic analysis took genome-wide SNP genotypes for about 55% of the 666 donors and used that subset as a discovery cohort. Every discovery cohort repertoire had been produced on one sequencing platform. HLA typing included class I and class II loci at four-digit resolution. The number of donors typed differed by locus, with about 629-640 for A, B, C, DRB1 and DQB1, roughly 550 for DQA1, 600 to 610 for DPA1, and some 440 for DPB1. Four to six DR-DQ haplotypes were handled as single units for association and clustering, since linkage in the cohort was strong. On average, around 240,000 unique TCR beta nucleotide sequences were sequenced per donor among roughly 430 genotyped donors of the cohort, with roughly 18% of those sequences being non-productive.

General findings and caveats noted by the study authors: A later analysis found that HLA-associated TCR beta chains were more clonally expanded and had lower generation probabilities than equally common non-associated chains. When HLA alleles, especially DR and DQ, strongly co-occurred, attributing TCR associations to individual alleles was difficult. A later analysis found that most CMV-associated TCR beta chains appeared HLA-restricted, with HLA associations seemingly driven largely by CMV exposure. Across donors, most TCR sequences were observed very rarely, whereas some public TCRs were present in many individuals. A later analysis associated approximately 17,000 TCR beta sequences with specific HLA alleles at a false discovery rate of 0.05. The 87-base-pair reads could not distinguish some IMGT-functional V segments, including TRBV6-2 and TRBV6-3, so those segments were excluded. Because some donors lacked HLA typing at each locus, the association tests relied only on the typed subset. Presence/absence analyses assumed roughly uniform sequencing depth across donors, an assumption that may not hold. A later analysis found that TCR association rates varied across HLA loci, with DRB1 alleles showing the most associated TCRs and HLA-C alleles the fewest. A total of roughly 160 TCR beta chains were listed by the study as associated with cytomegalovirus. The sequencing pipeline was judged likely to have produced a cluster of highly shared sequence variants as a technical artifact. A few of the identified cytomegalovirus-associated TCR beta chains were confirmed in vitro to be specific for cytomegalovirus antigens. CMV serostatus was the only immune exposure information available for the cohort. The classifier was reported to diagnose cytomegalovirus status with high specificity and sensitivity in both the original cohort and the validation cohort. Linkage disequilibrium might explain the correlated functional status among segregating V segments, but an unknown experimental factor could not be excluded. V-gene and J-gene trimming of TCR beta chains was associated with a missense DCLRE1C variant in a later genetic analysis, and the association was replicated in an independent cohort. According to a later analysis, parvovirus B19, influenza, CMV and Epstein-Barr virus appeared linked to several top co-occurrence clusters. Because counts were too low, seventeen rarely observed V segments, including chromosome 9 orphons, were excluded from the earlier analysis of 587 of the donors. This cohort had only TCR beta chains sequenced, and the lack of alpha or paired-chain data limited which features could be detected. A further reported finding was that TCR beta sequences accurately predicted the HLA-A and HLA-B alleles for most subjects in the first cohort. According to the authors, the approach could potentially be generalized to other disease states and immunological phenotypes. A later genetic analysis reported fewer N-insertions in productive TCRs among donors in an Asian-associated ancestry cluster than the roughly 650-donor mean. In an earlier analysis of about 550 of the donors, most TCR beta V segments were observed in productive rearrangements about 87% or about 30% of the time, broadly matching IMGT annotations.

The library relied on the immunoSEQ multiplex PCR assay. The multiplex PCR relied on a mix of 60 forward primers for TCR Vbeta segments and 13 reverse primers for TCR Jbeta segments. A multiplex PCR assay on genomic DNA amplified the CDR3 region of rearranged TCR beta genes. On the Illumina HiSeq System, the amplified TCR beta libraries were sequenced as 87-base-pair reads. Per the original workflow: A later analysis counted about 80 million unique TCR beta chains across the 600 to 850 repertoires, and around 12 million of these chains were shared by at least two donors. A nearest-neighbor algorithm error-corrected the raw reads and collapsed the reads into unique sequences, merging closely related sequences to remove PCR and sequencing errors. Alignment of CDR3 sequences to IMGT reference sequences was used to assign V, D and J gene segments. Each retained sequence needed at least a six-nucleotide match to both a V gene segment and a J gene segment. Rearrangements were called productive when the CDR3 lacked stop codons and stayed in frame with V and J; all others were non-productive. Following IMGT convention, CDR3 was defined as the stretch from the second conserved V-encoded cysteine up to the conserved J-encoded phenylalanine. Sequences without an unambiguous match to a single V gene segment were excluded from the earlier analysis of a few hundred of the donors. An earlier analysis of 500 to 600 of the donors classified V segments as functional when productive rearrangements were above 56.7% and as segregating when the standard deviation between donors was above 5%. A statistical classification framework was developed to diagnose cytomegalovirus status using the catalog of TCR beta chain sequences. A later analysis assigned V and J genes by comparing TCR nucleotide sequences with IMGT/GENE-DB human TR gene sequences. Using the TCRdist pipeline, a later analysis assigned CDR3 sequences along with most-parsimonious VDJ recombination scenarios. In a later analysis, every TCR beta chain was defined by the combination of its CDR3 amino acid sequence and its V-gene family, and reads without a unique V-gene family were dropped. A later analysis removed 592 highly shared, low-generation-probability nucleotide sequences to deal with suspected cross-contamination and a sequencing artifact. For each public chain, a later analysis derived a clonal expansion index from normalized ranks of inferred template counts within each repertoire. Generation probabilities in a later analysis came from a VDJ recombination model fitted to out-of-frame rearrangements, and those results were checked against IGoR. In a later analysis, TCR-TCR, TCR-HLA and TCR-CMV co-occurrence was scored with hypergeometric tests, and a repertoire-size bias correction was applied to TCR pairs. False discovery rates were estimated in a later analysis by permuting HLA or CMV assignments 20 times. In a later analysis, co-occurring TCRs were grouped with DBSCAN, and TCRdist sequence similarity was added when clustering was performed within HLA-allele-positive subsets. Co-occurrence clustering excluded repertoires with fewer than 30,000 or more than 120,000 public chains, plus five with anomalous nucleotide sharing. TCRdb's version of the immuneACCESS table is confined to in-frame rearrangements and falls short of the full clone set. An unresolved V gene accounts for under half of the shortfall where checked; the remainder is of unknown origin. The V and J calls and clone size were taken over from that table, and D and trimming were inferred from the DNA. This sample lists more than 130,000 clones; roughly four fifths were detected once. The top ten clonotypes cover 4.9% of the sample.

A note on this clone: It lacks a known antigen. No clone much larger than this one lies a single base away; base qualities are absent.

The CDR3 numbers 13 residues from cysteine through phenylalanine. Just the 39-base CDR3 DNA is kept, in frame starting at base 1. Trimming removed 3 bases from V and 4 bases from J; the gene matches leave 1 base unexplained. CDR1 and CDR2 were assigned from the germline V gene as SGHVS and FQNEAQ. The cohort was made up of about 670 healthy bone marrow donors. At the time of sampling, all cohort members were nominally healthy, though unrecorded immune exposures were likely present. The donor tested CMV seronegative and was one of the 352 seronegative cohort members. A peripheral blood sample was provided by each donor, and peripheral blood mononuclear cells were used for TCR beta sequencing. The Qiagen DNeasy Blood Extraction Kit was used to extract genomic DNA from the blood cell samples.

The TCR was taken from a woman between 50 and 59 years old in good health and CMV-seronegative. Recombination connected TRBV7-8 to TRBJ2-5; 8 bases in the junction line up with TRBD1. The sample comprised PBMCs. Read as DNA, the sequence is TGTGCCAGCAGCTTCAGGGGGCTAGAGACCCAGTACTTC. It is translated as CASSFRGLETQYF.